These T cell receptor beta chains were read from a single sample in a study of blood T cell repertoires in COVID-19. Here immunoSEQ multiplex PCR was the method, and the copy in TCRdb shows in-frame clones only, minus some. The repertoire holds roughly 40,000 clones, with roughly 87% as singletons. The material sequenced was peripheral blood. The receptors come from a human donor in a cohort sampled during active COVID-19. The CDR3 runs from the conserved cysteine through the conserved F or W. A D gene is named only where the DNA matches it firmly. A row's size may be missing; if present it is once, few, many or a size class.

TRBJ2-5	TRBV7-6	.	TRBD1	TGTGCCAGCAGCCCACAGGGGGCCGGGGGGCAGACCCAGTACTTC	CASSPQGAGGQTQYF
TRBJ2-2	TRBV5-1	.	TRBD1	TGCGCCAGCAGGCTTATTTTGCAGGGGGCCGCCGGGGAGCTGTTTTTT	CASRLILQGAAGELFF
TRBJ2-1	TRBV6-5	.	.	TGTGCCAGCAGTTGGGGCACCACCCTTTCCGGCTATGAGCAGTTCTTC	CASSWGTTLSGYEQFF
TRBJ1-3	TRBV5-6	.	TRBD1	TGTGCCAGCAGCCGAAGACAGGGTGGAAACACCATATATTTT	CASSRRQGGNTIYF
TRBJ2-3	TRBV12-5	.	TRBD2	TGTGCTAGTGTCCTAGCGGGCCGCACAGATACGCAGTATTTT	CASVLAGRTDTQYF
TRBJ2-7	TRBV4-1	.	TRBD2	TGCGCCAGCAGCCAAGTAGCGGGGTCTCAGGAGCAGTACTTC	CASSQVAGSQEQYF
TRBJ2-2	TRBV3-1/TRBV3-2	.	.	TGTGCCAGCAGTGGGGGCTCTAGCGGCTACACCGGGGAGCTGTTTTTT	CASSGGSSGYTGELFF
TRBJ1-4	TRBV11-2	.	.	TGTGCCAGCAGCTTCAGGGGTAATGAAAAACTGTTTTTT	CASSFRGNEKLFF
TRBJ1-5	TRBV19	.	.	TGTGCCAGTAGGGGGGGTAGCAATCAGCCCCAGCATTTT	CASRGGSNQPQHF
TRBJ1-2	TRBV6-6	.	.	TGTGCCAGCATCTTCGGACAGTTTAACTATGGCTACACCTTC	CASIFGQFNYGYTF
TRBJ1-5	TRBV19	.	.	TGTGCCAGTAGTACGGGGGGGTATCAGCCCCAGCATTTT	CASSTGGYQPQHF
TRBJ1-2	TRBV5-6	.	TRBD1	TGTGCCAGCAGCTTGCGACGGGACAGGGAAGACTATGGCTACACCTTC	CASSLRRDREDYGYTF
TRBJ2-7	TRBV7-2	.	.	TGTGCCAGCAGCTTAGGTCTGGGTAGCCCCTACGAGCAGTACTTC	CASSLGLGSPYEQYF
TRBJ2-2	TRBV27	.	TRBD2	TGTGCCAGCAGTTCACGCTCGACTAGCGGGCACACCGGGGAGCTGTTTTTT	CASSSRSTSGHTGELFF
TRBJ2-3	TRBV5-1	.	TRBD1	TGCGCCAGCAGCCTCGCCGGGACAGCGACAGATACGCAGTATTTT	CASSLAGTATDTQYF
TRBJ2-5	TRBV24-1	.	.	TGTGCCACCAGTACAGGGAGCGAGACCCAGTACTTC	CATSTGSETQYF
TRBJ1-5	TRBV7-2	.	TRBD1	TGTGCCAGCAGCAAGGGACAGGGATATCAGCCCCAGCATTTT	CASSKGQGYQPQHF
TRBJ2-1	TRBV7-2	.	.	TGTGCCAGCAGCTTAGCGGGAGTATACAATGAGCAGTTCTTC	CASSLAGVYNEQFF
TRBJ2-5	TRBV18	.	.	TGTGCCAGCTCACCACCGTCCGGGATAGAGACCCAGTACTTC	CASSPPSGIETQYF
TRBJ1-2	TRBV2	.	.	TGTGCCAGCTCAGCCGGGGAAGCGGACTATGGCTACACCTTC	CASSAGEADYGYTF
TRBJ2-1	TRBV20-1	.	.	TGCAGTGCTAAGGGGAATGAGCAGTTCTTC	CSAKGNEQFF
TRBJ2-6	TRBV2	.	.	TGTGCCAGCAGGGGGAGGAGTGGGGCCAACGTCCTGACTTTC	CASRGRSGANVLTF
TRBJ1-6	TRBV7-2	few	.	TGTGCCAGCAGCTCTTCTTCACCCCTCCACTTT	CASSSSSPLHF
TRBJ2-3	TRBV6-6	.	.	TGTGCCAGCAGTTACGAAGCGAAAAGAGATACGCAGTATTTT	CASSYEAKRDTQYF